The rows below give T cell receptor beta chains drawn from one sample of a study of cytomegalovirus exposure and HLA in healthy donors. The repertoire was sequenced with immunoSEQ multiplex PCR; TCRdb's copy has only in-frame clones and lacks some. The sample lists fewer than 110,000 clones; 65% to 75% were seen once. Material for sequencing was PBMCs. Source of these receptors: a woman in her forties in good health and CMV-seronegative. CDR3s include the opening cysteine and the closing phenylalanine or tryptophan. Fields, in order: clone size, D gene, V gene, J gene, CDR3 DNA, CDR3 protein. A D gene is named only where the DNA matches it firmly. Clone size is not always given. Where it is, it says once, few, many or a class for expanded clones.

clone_size: .; d_call: .; v_call: TRBV4-3; j_call: TRBJ2-5; cdr3_nt: TGCGCCAGCAGCCAAGAACTTTTGGCAGGGCAAGAGACCCAGTACTTC; cdr3_aa: CASSQELLAGQETQYF
clone_size: .; d_call: TRBD1; v_call: TRBV15; j_call: TRBJ2-7; cdr3_nt: TGTGCCACCAGCAGAGGGCGGACAGGAACCTACGAGCAGTACTTC; cdr3_aa: CATSRGRTGTYEQYF
clone_size: .; d_call: .; v_call: TRBV29-1; j_call: TRBJ2-2; cdr3_nt: TGCAGCGTTGGAGGAGGGAAGGAGCTGTTTTTT; cdr3_aa: CSVGGGKELFF
clone_size: .; d_call: TRBD1; v_call: TRBV5-1; j_call: TRBJ2-7; cdr3_nt: TGCGCCAGCAGCTTAGATTATGGGACAGGTCTTTTACGCGAGCAGTACTTC; cdr3_aa: CASSLDYGTGLLREQYF
clone_size: .; d_call: TRBD2; v_call: TRBV7-9; j_call: TRBJ2-5; cdr3_nt: TGTGCCAGCAGCCCCACATGGGGAGAGCGGGGGCAAGAGACCCAGTACTTC; cdr3_aa: CASSPTWGERGQETQYF
clone_size: .; d_call: TRBD2; v_call: TRBV7-2; j_call: TRBJ2-1; cdr3_nt: TGTGCCAGCACGCAAACTAGCGATAGCTCCTACAATGAGCAGTTCTTC; cdr3_aa: CASTQTSDSSYNEQFF
clone_size: .; d_call: .; v_call: TRBV6-1; j_call: TRBJ1-3; cdr3_nt: TGTGCCAGCAGTGAAGGAGCATACTCTGGAAACACCATATATTTT; cdr3_aa: CASSEGAYSGNTIYF
clone_size: .; d_call: TRBD1; v_call: TRBV25-1; j_call: TRBJ2-2; cdr3_nt: TGTGCCAGCAGTGACCCCGGGACAGGGGTCGCCGGGGAGCTGTTTTTT; cdr3_aa: CASSDPGTGVAGELFF
clone_size: .; d_call: .; v_call: TRBV5-5; j_call: TRBJ2-3; cdr3_nt: TGTGCCAGCAGAATAGGGACTAGCACAGATACGCAGTATTTT; cdr3_aa: CASRIGTSTDTQYF
clone_size: .; d_call: .; v_call: TRBV29-1; j_call: TRBJ2-7; cdr3_nt: TGCAGCGTTGCAGTTTCCTACGAGCAGTACTTC; cdr3_aa: CSVAVSYEQYF
clone_size: .; d_call: .; v_call: TRBV7-2; j_call: TRBJ2-5; cdr3_nt: TGTGCCAGCAGCTTAGAAACCGGGTACCAAGAGACCCAGTACTTC; cdr3_aa: CASSLETGYQETQYF
clone_size: few; d_call: .; v_call: TRBV28; j_call: TRBJ2-2; cdr3_nt: TGTGCCAGCAGTTTAACGATAGGTTGGACAGTGAACACCGGGGAGCTGTTTTTT; cdr3_aa: CASSLTIGWTVNTGELFF
clone_size: .; d_call: .; v_call: TRBV5-6; j_call: TRBJ2-4; cdr3_nt: TGTGCCAGCAGCTTGGCCGGCCGGGATGGCATTCAGTACTTC; cdr3_aa: CASSLAGRDGIQYF
clone_size: .; d_call: TRBD2; v_call: TRBV4-2; j_call: TRBJ2-5; cdr3_nt: TGTGCCAGCAGCCCGCGTGGAGGGGAGGGGGAGACCCAGTACTTC; cdr3_aa: CASSPRGGEGETQYF
clone_size: .; d_call: .; v_call: TRBV27; j_call: TRBJ1-1; cdr3_nt: TGTGCCAGCAGTTTTTCGGCCGACAGTTCTATGAACACTGAAGCTTTCTTT; cdr3_aa: CASSFSADSSMNTEAFF
clone_size: .; d_call: .; v_call: TRBV19; j_call: TRBJ2-3; cdr3_nt: TGTGCCAGTAGTATTGGCAGGGCCTACACAGATACGCAGTATTTT; cdr3_aa: CASSIGRAYTDTQYF
clone_size: .; d_call: .; v_call: TRBV7-6; j_call: TRBJ2-5; cdr3_nt: TGTGCCAGCAGCTTAGTTCCGCAGGCCCTGGAAGAGACCCAGTACTTC; cdr3_aa: CASSLVPQALEETQYF
clone_size: .; d_call: TRBD2; v_call: TRBV25-1; j_call: TRBJ2-3; cdr3_nt: TGTGCCAGCAGAGTATCTAGCGGGAGCTTCGCGCAGTATTTT; cdr3_aa: CASRVSSGSFAQYF
clone_size: .; d_call: .; v_call: TRBV2; j_call: TRBJ1-3; cdr3_nt: TGTGCCAGCAGCCTTACCTTGGGAGCGCCACGGGGAAACACCATATATTTT; cdr3_aa: CASSLTLGAPRGNTIYF
clone_size: once; d_call: .; v_call: TRBV20-1; j_call: TRBJ2-5; cdr3_nt: TGCAGTGCCCCGCGACAAGAGACCCAGTACTTC; cdr3_aa: CSAPRQETQYF
clone_size: .; d_call: .; v_call: TRBV21-1; j_call: TRBJ2-3; cdr3_nt: TGTGCCAGCAGCAAACGTACCGGGAGCGGCACAGATACGCAGTATTTT; cdr3_aa: CASSKRTGSGTDTQYF
clone_size: .; d_call: .; v_call: TRBV7-9; j_call: TRBJ2-7; cdr3_nt: TGTGCCAGCAGCTTAGTTACTTCCGAGCAGTACTTC; cdr3_aa: CASSLVTSEQYF
clone_size: few; d_call: TRBD2; v_call: TRBV10-3; j_call: TRBJ2-3; cdr3_nt: TGTGCCATCAGTGAGAGTCGGGGGGGTGGGGGCACAGATACGCAGTATTTT; cdr3_aa: CAISESRGGGGTDTQYF
clone_size: .; d_call: .; v_call: TRBV30; j_call: TRBJ1-3; cdr3_nt: TGTGCCTGGAGTGTAATGGCAGGGGTTGGAAACACCATATATTTT; cdr3_aa: CAWSVMAGVGNTIYF
clone_size: .; d_call: TRBD2; v_call: TRBV14; j_call: TRBJ2-3; cdr3_nt: TGTGCCAGCAGCCAGGGTGCTAGCGGAACGCAGTATTTT; cdr3_aa: CASSQGASGTQYF
clone_size: few; d_call: TRBD1; v_call: TRBV25-1; j_call: TRBJ2-7; cdr3_nt: TGTGCCAGCAGTGTTGGGACAGGGGATCTCAACGAGCAGTACTTC; cdr3_aa: CASSVGTGDLNEQYF
clone_size: few; d_call: .; v_call: TRBV6-6; j_call: TRBJ2-7; cdr3_nt: TGTGCCAGCAGTTACTCCGAGGCCTACGAGCAGTACTTC; cdr3_aa: CASSYSEAYEQYF
clone_size: .; d_call: TRBD2; v_call: TRBV5-1; j_call: TRBJ2-1; cdr3_nt: TGCGCCAGCAGCCCCCAGGGACTAGCGGACCCGATAAATGAGCAGTTCTTC; cdr3_aa: CASSPQGLADPINEQFF
clone_size: .; d_call: TRBD1; v_call: TRBV7-2; j_call: TRBJ1-2; cdr3_nt: TGTGCCAGCAGCGTAAGTTCGGGACAGGGGGTCTATGGCTACACCTTC; cdr3_aa: CASSVSSGQGVYGYTF
clone_size: .; d_call: TRBD2; v_call: TRBV27; j_call: TRBJ2-1; cdr3_nt: TGTGCCAGCAGTTTAGAACTAGCGGGTTACAATGAGCAGTTCTTC; cdr3_aa: CASSLELAGYNEQFF
clone_size: .; d_call: TRBD1; v_call: TRBV11-1; j_call: TRBJ2-6; cdr3_nt: TGTGCCAGCAGCTTAGCGAGGGGGCCTGGGGCCAACGTCCTGACTTTC; cdr3_aa: CASSLARGPGANVLTF
clone_size: .; d_call: .; v_call: TRBV9; j_call: TRBJ2-7; cdr3_nt: TGTGCCAGCAGCGTATCAGGGGACTACGAGCAGTACTTC; cdr3_aa: CASSVSGDYEQYF
clone_size: once; d_call: TRBD1; v_call: TRBV7-9; j_call: TRBJ2-5; cdr3_nt: TGTTCCAGCAGCTCCTCCGGGACAGGGGTAGAGCAGTACTTC; cdr3_aa: CSSSSSGTGVEQYF
clone_size: .; d_call: .; v_call: TRBV6-1; j_call: TRBJ2-7; cdr3_nt: TGTGCCAGCAGTGTGGTACAGGGTGGCGACGAGCAGTACTTC; cdr3_aa: CASSVVQGGDEQYF
clone_size: .; d_call: TRBD1; v_call: TRBV11-2; j_call: TRBJ1-2; cdr3_nt: TGTGCCAGCAGCTTTACAGGGGGTCCTGGCTACACCTTC; cdr3_aa: CASSFTGGPGYTF
clone_size: once; d_call: TRBD1; v_call: TRBV5-8; j_call: TRBJ1-2; cdr3_nt: TGTGCCAGCAGCACAAAGGGGGCGGGAGGCTACACCTTC; cdr3_aa: CASSTKGAGGYTF
clone_size: .; d_call: TRBD2; v_call: TRBV11-2; j_call: TRBJ2-7; cdr3_nt: TGTGCCAGCAGCCTTAGCGGGACGTCCCGCGAGCAGTACTTC; cdr3_aa: CASSLSGTSREQYF
clone_size: .; d_call: .; v_call: TRBV4-1; j_call: TRBJ2-2; cdr3_nt: TGCGCCAGCAGCCAGACTAGTTCTCTCGGGGAGCTGTTTTTT; cdr3_aa: CASSQTSSLGELFF
clone_size: .; d_call: TRBD2; v_call: TRBV19; j_call: TRBJ2-1; cdr3_nt: TGTGCCAGTAGTATCTGGCGGGAGTTCGACAATGAGCAGTTCTTC; cdr3_aa: CASSIWREFDNEQFF
clone_size: .; d_call: .; v_call: TRBV19; j_call: TRBJ1-4; cdr3_nt: TGTGCCAGTAGTATTCCGGGACGGGGGAATGAAAAACTGTTTTTT; cdr3_aa: CASSIPGRGNEKLFF
clone_size: .; d_call: TRBD1; v_call: TRBV30; j_call: TRBJ2-3; cdr3_nt: TGTGCCTGGAGTGTGGGGACAGGGGTTTGGAGGACAGATACGCAGTATTTT; cdr3_aa: CAWSVGTGVWRTDTQYF
clone_size: .; d_call: TRBD2; v_call: TRBV19; j_call: TRBJ2-7; cdr3_nt: TGTGCCAGTAGTCCCAGACTAGCGGGAGTCACCTCCTACGAGCAGTACTTC; cdr3_aa: CASSPRLAGVTSYEQYF
clone_size: .; d_call: TRBD1; v_call: TRBV28; j_call: TRBJ1-2; cdr3_nt: TGTGCCAGCACCACAGGGGGGAACTATGGCTACACCTTC; cdr3_aa: CASTTGGNYGYTF
clone_size: .; d_call: .; v_call: TRBV6-5; j_call: TRBJ2-7; cdr3_nt: TGTGCCAGCAGTTACGGTTCGGGTTACGAGCAGTACTTC; cdr3_aa: CASSYGSGYEQYF
clone_size: once; d_call: TRBD2; v_call: TRBV5-1; j_call: TRBJ2-1; cdr3_nt: TGCGCCAGCAGCTTATTGGTCGGGACTAGCGGCGGGAATGAGCAGTTCTTC; cdr3_aa: CASSLLVGTSGGNEQFF
clone_size: .; d_call: .; v_call: TRBV6-6; j_call: TRBJ2-5; cdr3_nt: TGTGCCAGCAGCTCTTTCCGGCAAGAGACCCAGTACTTC; cdr3_aa: CASSSFRQETQYF
clone_size: .; d_call: TRBD2; v_call: TRBV30; j_call: TRBJ2-1; cdr3_nt: TGTGCCTGGACCCCCCGGGGCAGCGCGGGAGGGCAGCGTGAGCAGTTCTTC; cdr3_aa: CAWTPRGSAGGQREQFF